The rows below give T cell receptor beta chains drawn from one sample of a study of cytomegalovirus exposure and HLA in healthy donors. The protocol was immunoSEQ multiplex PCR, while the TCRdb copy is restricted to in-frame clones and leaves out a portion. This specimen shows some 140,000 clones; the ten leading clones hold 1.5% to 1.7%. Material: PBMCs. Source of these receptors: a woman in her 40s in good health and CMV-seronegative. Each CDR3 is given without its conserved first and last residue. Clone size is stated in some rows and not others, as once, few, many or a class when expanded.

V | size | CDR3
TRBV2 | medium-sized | ASSIGEAF
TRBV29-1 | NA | SVHRDTDTQY
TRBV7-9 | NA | ASSDPTRASGGHSYEQY
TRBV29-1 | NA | SVEDNNYGYT
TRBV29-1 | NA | SVDQGGDVNYGYT
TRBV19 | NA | ASSRKGLAGGGWTQY
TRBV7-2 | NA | ASSLVGWQETQY
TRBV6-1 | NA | ASSSREDEQF
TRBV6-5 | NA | ASTGSGSTDTQY
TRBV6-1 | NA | ASRLAGSTDTQY
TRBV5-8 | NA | ASSPSGHPNYGYT
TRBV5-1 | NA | ASSFRTVNTEAF
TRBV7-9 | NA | ASRPDWSSGNTIY
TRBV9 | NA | ASSVGSYNEKLF
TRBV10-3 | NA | AISPSGTDNTEAF
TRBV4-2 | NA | ASSQEAGVSYEQY
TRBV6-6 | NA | ASSSGLDTDTQY
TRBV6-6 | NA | ASSYQGGSGNTIY